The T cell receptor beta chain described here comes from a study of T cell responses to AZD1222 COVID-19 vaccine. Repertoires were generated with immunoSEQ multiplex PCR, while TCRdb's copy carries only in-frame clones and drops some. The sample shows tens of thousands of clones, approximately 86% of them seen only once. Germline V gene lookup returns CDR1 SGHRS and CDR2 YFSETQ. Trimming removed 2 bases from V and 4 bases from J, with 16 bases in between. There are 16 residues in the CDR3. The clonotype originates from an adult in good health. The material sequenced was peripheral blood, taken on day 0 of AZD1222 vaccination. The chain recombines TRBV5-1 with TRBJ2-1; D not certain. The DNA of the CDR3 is TGCGCCAGCAGCTTAGAATTCAGGACGATATACAATGAGCAGTTCTTC. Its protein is CASSLEFRTIYNEQFF. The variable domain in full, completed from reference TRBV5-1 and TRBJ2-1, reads KAGVTQTPRYLIKTRGQQVTLSCSPISGHRSVSWYQQTPGQGLQFLFEYFSETQRNKGNFPGRFSGRQFSNSRSEMNVSTLELGDSALYLCASSLEFRTIYNEQFFGPGTRLTVL.